This is a list of T cell receptor beta chains from one sample in a study of T cells in Graves' hyperthyroidism and ophthalmopathy. One entry per CDR3 protein results from TCRdb running MiXCR on the multiplex PCR reads. The repertoire holds around 700,000 distinct CDR3 sequences, with over 15% as singletons. The sample comprised blood. These receptors were taken from a woman aged 45-65 years with Graves' hyperthyroidism that later progressed to Graves' ophthalmopathy. Both conserved end residues are trimmed from each CDR3. The order of the fields is V gene, CDR3 length, CDR3 protein.

TRBV7-3 | 12 | ASSLIGVQETQY
TRBV14 | 13 | ASSQWTGMNTEAF
TRBV6-4 | 13 | ASSDDAGRSDTQY
TRBV5-1 | 12 | ASSFPQDNYGYT
TRBV6-1 | 14 | ASSLTRTANTGELF
TRBV5-5 | 17 | ASSLGDSYNMYRNTEAF
TRBV6-1 | 13 | ASSLTQDPNTEAF
TRBV5-1 | 12 | TSSRGTRDNEQF
TRBV5-1 | 14 | ASSGGDRGPNTEAF
TRBV29-1 | 11 | SVEQGRTGELF
TRBV6-1 | 16 | ASLPFRTGGGYNSPLH
TRBV6-1 | 12 | ASSTTDRGNGYT
TRBV7-2 | 11 | ASSFGAQSRYT
TRBV6-5 | 18 | ASSYSPPTRQYRVVHEQY
TRBV29-1 | 10 | SVESHTDTQY
TRBV2 | 14 | ASSSGTTPRSEKLF
TRBV7-9 | 13 | ASRNRDRDSTEAF
TRBV9 | 13 | ASSVVGTGDEKLF
TRBV6-1 | 10 | ASSNRAGELF
TRBV10-3 | 10 | AIAGARDEQF
TRBV27 | 12 | ASSDDSSYNEQF
TRBV29-1 | 10 | SVEDRGTEAF
TRBV18 | 11 | ASSPAWDTEAF
TRBV12-3/TRBV12-4 | 12 | ASRGQRTGDEQY
TRBV20-1 | 16 | SARDEAGATYSNQPQH